The rows below give T cell receptor beta chains drawn from one sample of a study of blood T cell repertoires in COVID-19. Assay: immunoSEQ multiplex PCR; the TCRdb copy retains only in-frame clones and omits some. The sample has roughly 230,000 clones, approximately 85% seen once. Source material: PBMCs or T cells enriched from blood (not recorded which). The receptor set was obtained from a woman aged 50 to 65 who had been exposed to COVID-19. Both conserved end residues are part of each CDR3. D genes are given only for firm matches. For some rows the clone size is stated as once, few or many, or as a class when expanded; others skip it.

j_call | v_call | clone_size | d_call | cdr3_nt | cdr3_aa
TRBJ1-3 | TRBV16 | NA | NA | TGTGCCAGCAGTCCTGGACTCTCTGGAAACACCATATATTTT | CASSPGLSGNTIYF
TRBJ1-1 | TRBV10-3 | NA | NA | TGTGCCATCGGGGACTTGAACACTGAAGCTTTCTTT | CAIGDLNTEAFF
TRBJ2-5 | TRBV28 | NA | TRBD1 | TGTGCCAGCAGTCTAGGGGGACAGGGGTATGCGACCCAGTACTTC | CASSLGGQGYATQYF
TRBJ1-2 | TRBV28 | NA | NA | TGTGCCAGCAGTCAGCCGGTTAGCAGGGAAGAACGGTTCTATGGCTACACCTTC | CASSQPVSREERFYGYTF
TRBJ1-2 | TRBV19 | NA | TRBD1 | TGTGCCAGTAGTATTGGACAGGCCGGCTACACCTTC | CASSIGQAGYTF
TRBJ1-1 | TRBV27 | once | NA | TGTGCCAGCAGTTTATCGATAGGAACCGGGGGCACTGAAGCTTTCTTT | CASSLSIGTGGTEAFF
TRBJ2-6 | TRBV7-6 | NA | TRBD1 | TGTGCCAGCAGCTTAGGCGGCAGGGGGCCTGGGGCCAACGTCCTGACTTTC | CASSLGGRGPGANVLTF
TRBJ1-2 | TRBV6-5 | NA | TRBD1 | TGTGCCAGCAGAGACAGGGCCGGCTATGGCTACACCTTC | CASRDRAGYGYTF
TRBJ2-7 | TRBV30 | NA | NA | TGTGCCTGGAGTCGAGAGGATTCCTACGAGCAGTACTTC | CAWSREDSYEQYF
TRBJ1-2 | TRBV5-6 | NA | NA | TGTGCCAGCAGCTTGAATCGTCTTAGTAACTATGGCTACACCTTC | CASSLNRLSNYGYTF
TRBJ2-3 | TRBV5-4 | NA | NA | TGTGCCAGCAGCTTGAATACACCCGGACTCTCGGGGTCAGATACGCAGTATTTT | CASSLNTPGLSGSDTQYF
TRBJ1-1 | TRBV7-9 | NA | NA | TGTGCCAGCAGCTTAGTAACAGCAGAAGCTTTCTTT | CASSLVTAEAFF
TRBJ2-7 | TRBV7-9 | NA | TRBD2 | TGTGCCAGCAGCCTGGGACTAGCGGCCTCCTACGAGCAGTACTTC | CASSLGLAASYEQYF
TRBJ2-3 | TRBV7-9 | few | TRBD1 | TGTGCCAGCAGCTTAGGGGCGACAGGGACAGATACGCAGTATTTT | CASSLGATGTDTQYF
TRBJ1-1 | TRBV19 | NA | NA | TGTGCCATCTCACGCAGGCGGGGCGCGAGCACTGAAGCTTTCTTT | CAISRRRGASTEAFF
TRBJ1-1 | TRBV29-1 | NA | NA | TGCAGCGTTCGGTTTCCGGGGGGGAGGACTGAAGCTTTCTTT | CSVRFPGGRTEAFF
TRBJ1-2 | TRBV29-1 | NA | TRBD1 | TGCAGCGCCCCGACAGGGGGCGGCGACTATGGCTACACCTTC | CSAPTGGGDYGYTF
TRBJ2-5 | TRBV19 | NA | TRBD2 | TGTGCCAGTAGACCGCGGGGGGCCGGAGAGACCCAGTACTTC | CASRPRGAGETQYF
TRBJ1-5 | TRBV10-3 | NA | TRBD1 | TGTGCCATCAGCGCCGCCGGGACAGGGGCCTCCAATCAGCCCCAGCATTTT | CAISAAGTGASNQPQHF
TRBJ1-5 | TRBV10-3 | NA | NA | TGTGCCATCAGTGAGTCACAGGGACCCAATCAGCCCCAGCATTTT | CAISESQGPNQPQHF
TRBJ2-5 | TRBV7-9 | NA | TRBD2 | TGTGCCAGCAGCTTAGCCGGGGGGGCTGAAGAGACCCAGTACTTC | CASSLAGGAEETQYF
TRBJ2-7 | TRBV6-2/TRBV6-3 | NA | NA | TGTGCCAGCAGCCCTACGGAACCCGGGACACTAGCCTACGAGCAGTACTTC | CASSPTEPGTLAYEQYF
TRBJ2-1 | TRBV3-1/TRBV3-2 | NA | TRBD2 | TGTGCCAGCAGCCCTCGGGGGGGGGCCGGAAATGAGCAGTTCTTC | CASSPRGGAGNEQFF
TRBJ1-2 | TRBV29-1 | few | NA | TGCAGCGTTGATAGGGAGGCGCGGGGCTACACCTTC | CSVDREARGYTF
TRBJ1-1 | TRBV9 | few | NA | TGTGCCAGCAGCGTAGGAGAGCGGAACACTGAAGCTTTCTTT | CASSVGERNTEAFF
TRBJ1-6 | TRBV6-1 | few | NA | TGTGCCAGCAGTGACGGGGTGGATTCACCCCTCCACTTT | CASSDGVDSPLHF
TRBJ1-2 | TRBV2 | NA | NA | TGTGCCAGCAGGCGGGACCCTGGCTACACCTTC | CASRRDPGYTF
TRBJ2-7 | TRBV6-1 | NA | NA | TGTGCCAGCAGTGATGTTGCGGACGAGCAGTACTTC | CASSDVADEQYF
TRBJ1-2 | TRBV7-4 | NA | NA | TGTGCCAGCAGCTTAGCGGAGACGGCTAACTATGGCTACACCTTC | CASSLAETANYGYTF
TRBJ2-3 | TRBV18 | once | TRBD1 | TGTGCCAGCTCCCAAGGACAGGGGCGAAGCACAGATACGCAGTATTTT | CASSQGQGRSTDTQYF
TRBJ2-3 | TRBV4-1 | NA | NA | TGCGCCAGCAGCCAAGATCGATCCATGCGGGGAACAGATACGCAGTATTTT | CASSQDRSMRGTDTQYF
TRBJ1-1 | TRBV29-1 | NA | TRBD1 | TGCAGCGTTACAGGGACAGGGCTCTCTGAAGCTTTCTTT | CSVTGTGLSEAFF
TRBJ1-6 | TRBV7-2 | NA | NA | TGTGCCAGCAGCTTGCCGGTAGTGGGCTCACCCCTCCACTTT | CASSLPVVGSPLHF
TRBJ2-5 | TRBV7-6 | NA | TRBD2 | TGTGCCAGCAGCCGGGGGACTAGCGGGGGTTCACGGGAGACCCAGTACTTC | CASSRGTSGGSRETQYF
TRBJ1-6 | TRBV27 | NA | TRBD1 | TGTGCCAGCAGCCTCCGGGGACAGTGGTCCTCACCCCTCCACTTT | CASSLRGQWSSPLHF
TRBJ1-2 | TRBV2 | few | NA | TGTGCCAGCAGTACGGAGTATGGCTACACCTTC | CASSTEYGYTF
TRBJ2-7 | TRBV5-5 | NA | NA | TGTGCCAGCAGCTGGAGCTCCTACGAGCAGTACTTC | CASSWSSYEQYF
TRBJ2-5 | TRBV20-1 | NA | NA | TGCAGTGCTAGAGGAGGGGAGACCCAGTACTTC | CSARGGETQYF
TRBJ1-2 | TRBV29-1 | NA | NA | TGCAGCGTCCTGGAAACAGCTAACTATGGCTACACCTTC | CSVLETANYGYTF
TRBJ1-6 | TRBV19 | NA | TRBD1 | TGTGCCAGTAGTTACAGGGGTAATTCACCCCTCCACTTT | CASSYRGNSPLHF
TRBJ2-2 | TRBV7-3 | NA | TRBD2 | TGTGCCAGCAGCCGCGGGGGAACCGGGGAGCTGTTTTTT | CASSRGGTGELFF
TRBJ2-7 | TRBV5-4 | NA | NA | TGTGCCAGCAGCTTTTACGGGGGCGAGCAGTACTTC | CASSFYGGEQYF
TRBJ2-2 | TRBV4-1 | NA | NA | TGCGCCAGCAGCAAGAGAGTCGCGAACACCGGGGAGCTGTTTTTT | CASSKRVANTGELFF
TRBJ1-3 | TRBV7-9 | few | NA | TGTGCCAGCAGCCCCGGACAGAGCTCTGGAAACACCATATATTTT | CASSPGQSSGNTIYF
TRBJ1-1 | TRBV9 | many | TRBD1 | TGTGCCAGCAGCTTCACCGGGACAGGGTTTGCTTTCTTT | CASSFTGTGFAFF
TRBJ1-1 | TRBV6-1 | NA | TRBD1 | TGTGCCAGCAGTGATCCAGTCCTGAGACAGGGGCATGATGAAGCTTTCTTT | CASSDPVLRQGHDEAFF
TRBJ1-2 | TRBV3-1/TRBV3-2 | NA | TRBD1 | TGTGCCAGCGGCCCCCCGGGGGCAGGGGGCGCAGGATGGGGCTACACCTTC | CASGPPGAGGAGWGYTF
TRBJ2-2 | TRBV27 | NA | NA | TGTGCCAGCAGGGAGGCGAGGAACACCGGGGAGCTGTTTTTT | CASREARNTGELFF
TRBJ2-2 | TRBV9 | NA | NA | TGTGCCAGCAGCGCACTCTACTACACCGGGGAGCTGTTTTTT | CASSALYYTGELFF
TRBJ2-3 | TRBV5-6 | NA | TRBD1 | TGTGCCAGCAGCCTGCGGACAGGGGGCATAGATACGCAGTATTTT | CASSLRTGGIDTQYF